Listed below are T cell receptor beta chains from one sample, sequenced in a study of blood T cell repertoires in COVID-19. Data came from immunoSEQ multiplex PCR; TCRdb stores just in-frame clones and leaves some out. The sample includes about 240,000 clones, less than 90% seen only once; the top ten take roughly 5.8%. Material for sequencing was peripheral blood. The source is a man in his 60s with acute or convalescent COVID-19. Each CDR3 is given with its conserved first and last residue. The D gene is left open where the match is weak. A row's size may be missing; if present it is once, few, many or a size class.

clone size,D gene,V gene,J gene,CDR3 DNA,CDR3 protein
.,TRBD1,TRBV6-2/TRBV6-3,TRBJ2-5,TGTGCCAGCAGCCGCGGACAGGGGATGGAGACCCAGTACTTC,CASSRGQGMETQYF
once,TRBD2,TRBV24-1,TRBJ2-5,TGTGCCACCAGTGAAACTGGGACTAGCGCAAAGACCCAGTACTTC,CATSETGTSAKTQYF
.,TRBD1,TRBV7-2,TRBJ2-1,TGTGCCAGCAGAACGGCAGGGGGAGATAAAGAGCAGTTCTTC,CASRTAGGDKEQFF
.,TRBD1,TRBV10-1,TRBJ1-2,TGCGCCAGCAGTGAGAAGGGACAGGGGGCAGCTAACTATGGCTACACCTTC,CASSEKGQGAANYGYTF
.,TRBD1,TRBV27,TRBJ1-2,TGTGCCAGCAGTTTATCTTTTCACAGGGGCCCGAACTATGGCTACACCTTC,CASSLSFHRGPNYGYTF
.,TRBD1,TRBV6-1,TRBJ1-2,TGTGCCAGCAGTGAAGCCTTGAGACAGGGTTATGGCTACACCTTC,CASSEALRQGYGYTF
.,.,TRBV12-3/TRBV12-4,TRBJ2-4,TGTGCCAGCAGTTTAGCGCCGGAAAACATTCAGTACTTC,CASSLAPENIQYF
.,.,TRBV28,TRBJ1-2,TGTGCCAGCAGTTACGGAGCGCGGGGCTATGGCTACACCTTC,CASSYGARGYGYTF
.,.,TRBV14,TRBJ1-1,TGTGCCAGCAGCCAAGTACCCGACCCGATAACAGACACTGAAGCTTTCTTT,CASSQVPDPITDTEAFF
.,TRBD2,TRBV5-1,TRBJ2-3,TGCGCCAGCAGCTTGCCTCCCTTGCGGGAGGGATGGGATACGCAGTATTTT,CASSLPPLREGWDTQYF
.,.,TRBV6-6,TRBJ1-2,TGTGCCAGCAGCAGAACAGGGAGCTATGGCTACACCTTC,CASSRTGSYGYTF
.,TRBD2,TRBV3-1/TRBV3-2,TRBJ2-1,TGTGCCAGCAGCCCTCTAGCGGGGGGGAGCTCCTACAATGAGCAGTTCTTC,CASSPLAGGSSYNEQFF
.,.,TRBV6-5,TRBJ1-2,TGTGCCAGCAGTTTCAGGGGAGACTATGGCTACACCTTC,CASSFRGDYGYTF
.,TRBD1,TRBV29-1,TRBJ2-3,TGCAGCGTTAAAGCAGGACAGGGGGCTAGCACAGATACGCAGTATTTT,CSVKAGQGASTDTQYF
.,.,TRBV19,TRBJ2-7,TGTGCCAGTAGTATGAGCAGCGGGCCCTCCTACGAGCAGTACTTC,CASSMSSGPSYEQYF
few,.,TRBV7-8,TRBJ1-6,TGTGCCAGCAGCTTACAATCAGGACAGAGCTCCTATAATTCACCCCTCCACTTT,CASSLQSGQSSYNSPLHF
.,TRBD1,TRBV25-1,TRBJ2-7,TGTGCCAGCGGTCGTCCGGGACAGAGGGACGAGCAGTACTTC,CASGRPGQRDEQYF
once,.,TRBV4-3,TRBJ1-1,TGCGCCAGCAGCCGTAAGGTCAGGCACACTGAAGCTTTCTTT,CASSRKVRHTEAFF
.,TRBD1,TRBV27,TRBJ1-2,TGTGCCAGCAGCCGACCGGGACAGGGGGCGGGCTACACCTTC,CASSRPGQGAGYTF
.,TRBD1,TRBV13,TRBJ1-1,TGTGCCAGCAGCTCCTACAGGGGGCTGAACACTGAAGCTTTCTTT,CASSSYRGLNTEAFF
many,.,TRBV27,TRBJ2-1,TGTGCCAGCAGTACGCCGACCCCTAGTGGCAATGAGCAGTTCTTC,CASSTPTPSGNEQFF
.,.,TRBV9,TRBJ2-1,TGTGCCAGCAGCGTAGGCGACTACAATGAGCAGTTCTTC,CASSVGDYNEQFF
.,.,TRBV11-2,TRBJ2-1,TGTGCCAGCAGCCCGCCGCCAGGGGCCTACAATGAGCAGTTCTTC,CASSPPPGAYNEQFF
.,TRBD2,TRBV11-3,TRBJ2-1,TGTGCCAGCAGCCGGACTAGCGGTAACAATGAGCAGTTCTTC,CASSRTSGNNEQFF
once,.,TRBV7-8,TRBJ1-5,TGTGCCAGCAGTTCCCGGTTCAGGCAGGGAGGACAGCCCCAGCATTTT,CASSSRFRQGGQPQHF
.,TRBD1,TRBV5-6,TRBJ1-6,TGTGCCAGCAGTAGACAGGGGGCTAATTCACCCCTCCACTTT,CASSRQGANSPLHF
.,TRBD2,TRBV7-2,TRBJ2-7,TGTGCCAGCAGCGAAACGGGACTAGCGGACTCCTACGAGCAGTACTTC,CASSETGLADSYEQYF
.,.,TRBV9,TRBJ2-6,TGTGCCAGCAGCGTAGATGTTTCAGGGGGGCCTGGGGCCAACGTCCTGACTTTC,CASSVDVSGGPGANVLTF
.,.,TRBV13,TRBJ2-7,TGTGCCAGCAGCCGCACGCACGGCGGAAGCATCTCCTACGAGCAGTACTTC,CASSRTHGGSISYEQYF
.,TRBD1,TRBV27,TRBJ1-2,TGTGCCAGCAGTTCTCAGGGGGCGGGGGGCTACACCTTC,CASSSQGAGGYTF
.,TRBD1,TRBV28,TRBJ1-4,TGTGCCAGCAGTCCGACAGGGGGCCGGGAAAAACTGTTTTTT,CASSPTGGREKLFF
.,TRBD2,TRBV28,TRBJ2-5,TGTGCCAGCAGGCCAAGCGGGAGGGCCGAAGAGACCCAGTACTTC,CASRPSGRAEETQYF
.,.,TRBV5-6,TRBJ2-7,TGTGCCAGCAGTTCCACGGGAGAAGGTGGGTACGAGCAGTACTTC,CASSSTGEGGYEQYF
few,TRBD2,TRBV5-4,TRBJ2-1,TGTGCCAGCAGCTTGGGTCCTATTCGCGGGAGCTACAATGAGCAGTTCTTC,CASSLGPIRGSYNEQFF
.,.,TRBV27,TRBJ1-6,TGTGCCAGCAGTTTTACAGGGCTAGGATCACCCCTCCACTTT,CASSFTGLGSPLHF
.,.,TRBV7-3,TRBJ2-2,TGTGCCAGCAGCTCACCCCCAGGGGAGCCGAACACCGGGGAGCTGTTTTTT,CASSSPPGEPNTGELFF
.,TRBD1,TRBV5-1,TRBJ1-5,TGCGCCAGCAGCTTGGCCCCAGGGACAGGGCGCAATCAGCCCCAGCATTTT,CASSLAPGTGRNQPQHF
.,TRBD2,TRBV10-3,TRBJ2-7,TGTGCCATCAGTGATAAGCGGGAGGGGGTTTACGAGCAGTACTTC,CAISDKREGVYEQYF
.,TRBD1,TRBV28,TRBJ2-7,TGTGCCAGCAGTTTATTACCGGGACAGAACTACGAGCAGTACTTC,CASSLLPGQNYEQYF
.,.,TRBV7-2,TRBJ2-5,TGTGCCAGCAGCTTCACAGGTGGAGAGACCCAGTACTTC,CASSFTGGETQYF
.,.,TRBV6-5,TRBJ1-5,TGTGCCAGCAGTCAGCAACTGGAGGTTAAGCAGCCCCAGCATTTT,CASSQQLEVKQPQHF